This entry describes one T cell receptor beta chain. Trimming removed 5 bases from V and 3 bases from J; junction bases left unmatched: 8. From germline, CDR1 is SSHAT and CDR2 FNYEAQ (reference sequence). The CDR3 spans 16 residues. The donor group consisted entirely of healthy Caucasians. The sample belongs to a study of identical twins. TCRdb ran MiXCR on the 5' RACE reads and lists one entry per CDR3 protein. Of hundreds of thousands of distinct CDR3 sequences detected, 9% to 15% appear once; the ten largest clones hold more than 6%. The sample was also linked to a second study, of yellow fever vaccine responses in identical twins.

The receptor's source is a woman between 18 and 29 years old in good health. The specimen sequenced was CD8+ T cells sorted from blood. The chain recombines TRBV7-7 with TRBJ2-5; 11 nucleotides align to TRBD1. CDR3 sequence reads: CASSAGTGGRKETQYF. CDR3 bases: TGTGCCAGCAGCGCCGGGACAGGGGGGAGGAAAGAGACCCAGTACTTC.